This entry lists 11 T cell receptor beta chains sequenced from one sample in a study of T-cell reconstitution after alpha-beta-depleted transplantation in children. This sample's TCRbeta library carried unique molecular identifier barcodes. MiXCR, run by TCRdb on the PCR reads, gives a single entry per CDR3 protein. The table records 500,000 to 750,000 distinct CDR3 sequences, approximately 12% of them present only once. Material: PBMCs, mostly from graft donor cells, obtained 360 days after TCRalphabeta/CD19-depleted stem cell transplant. The receptor set was obtained from a male patient between 5 and 17 years old who had a stem cell transplant for acute myeloid leukemia, so the T cells may come from the graft donor.

This clonotype was observed a few times. This sequence joins TRBV27 and TRBJ2-1; 10 bases align to TRBD2. J was trimmed by 6 bases and V by 2 bases; bases with no gene match: 4. The CDR3 sequence is 15 residues long. The germline V gene encodes CDR1 MNHEY and CDR2 SMNVEV (reference sequence). The CDR3 sequence is CASSLGTSARNEQFF. CDR3 coding DNA: TGTGCCAGCAGTTTAGGGACTAGCGCGCGCAATGAGCAGTTCTTC.

The chain links TRBV24-1 to TRBJ2-1; D call uncertain. There are 18 residues in the CDR3. The germline gives CDR1 KGHDR, CDR2 SFDVKD. The ends were cut back, 2 bases at V and 5 bases at J, with 21 bases in the middle. The CDR3 coding sequence is TGTGCCACCAGTGATTGGAACCCAGGAGAACGGGCACACAATGAGCAGTTCTTC. Amino acids: CATSDWNPGERAHNEQFF.

V gene TRBV11-2 combines with J gene TRBJ1-6; perhaps TRBD1 as D (6 bases). V lost 1 base, J lost 0 bases, and 13 bases lay in between. Germline loops: CDR1 SGHAT, CDR2 FQNNGV. The CDR3 sequence is 18 residues long. DNA of the CDR3: TGTGCCAGCAGCTTAGTGGACAGCTACAGCTCCTATAATTCACCCCTCCACTTT. It yields the protein CASSLVDSYSSYNSPLHF.

This clonotype was picked up many times. The chain recombines TRBV27 with TRBJ2-1; D may be TRBD2 (5 bases). The germline V gene has CDR1 MNHEY and CDR2 SMNVEV (reference sequence). The CDR3 totals 17 residues. Trimming removed 2 bases from V and 3 bases from J, with 17 bases in between. Here the CDR3 reads CASSLRSSLTNYNEQFF. In DNA form, the CDR3 reads TGTGCCAGCAGTTTACGGTCTAGCCTAACAAACTACAATGAGCAGTTCTTC.

This clonotype was observed a handful of times. V gene TRBV7-3 combines with J gene TRBJ2-5, with a weak D call TRBD2 (6 bases). Germline CDR1 and CDR2: SGHTA and FQGTGA. V lost 3 bases and J lost 5, with 16 bases in between. CDR3 length: 15 residues. This chain's CDR3 is CASSLNGSPLETQYF. The CDR3 coding sequence is TGTGCCAGCAGCTTGAACGGGAGCCCGTTGGAGACCCAGTACTTC.

This clonotype was seen a few times. V gene TRBV18 combines with J gene TRBJ2-3; D may be TRBD1 (5 bases). V lost 4 bases and J lost 10, with 9 bases in between. Germline CDR1 and CDR2: KGHSH and LQKENI. The CDR3 is 11 residues long. The chain's CDR3 is CASSQTESQYF. As DNA, the CDR3 is TGTGCCAGCTCACAGACAGAATCGCAGTATTTT.

This clonotype turned up a few times. V and J are TRBV7-2 and TRBJ2-7, with D tentatively TRBD2 (6 bases). The CDR3 loop spans 17 amino acids. Germline CDR1 is SGHTA and CDR2 is FQGNSA. The germline V and J ends were trimmed by 1 base and 3 bases, with 19 bases remaining between them. The CDR3 DNA sequence: TGTGCCAGCAGCTTAGTCGTTAGCGGATGGCAAGTCTACGAGCAGTACTTC. Translating gives CASSLVVSGWQVYEQYF.

This clonotype has just a few counts. The gene calls are TRBV6-5 and TRBJ2-3, with TRBD2 matching over 13 bases. Per germline, CDR1 MNHEY and CDR2 SVGAGI. The J segment lost 6 bases and the V segment lost 2 bases, leaving 5 bases of the junction unmatched. This CDR3 has 16 amino acids. CDR3: CASSYRTSGSPDTQYF. CDR3 nucleotides: TGTGCCAGCAGTTACCGGACTAGCGGGAGCCCGGATACGCAGTATTTT.

J is TRBJ2-1 and V is TRBV29-1, with 7 bases identical to TRBD2. Germline V gene sequence: CDR1 SQVTM, CDR2 ANQGSEA. V shed 7 bases, J shed 0 bases, and the junction held 9 bases outside the gene matches. The CDR3 runs 15 residues. The CDR3: CSASGGSGSYNEQFF. CDR3 bases: TGCAGCGCCTCAGGCGGGAGCGGCTCCTACAATGAGCAGTTCTTC.

This clonotype has just a few counts. The rearrangement links TRBV10-3 to TRBJ1-2, with D perhaps TRBD1 (5 bases). CDR1 and CDR2 from the germline V gene are ENHRY and SYGVKD. The CDR3 spans 14 residues. V lost 8 bases and J lost 0, with 13 bases in between. In DNA, the CDR3 is TGTGCCATCCGGGCAGGGACCGCTAACTATGGCTACACCTTC. It encodes CAIRAGTANYGYTF.

The chain combines TRBV6-1 with TRBJ2-7, with 13 bases aligning to TRBD2. V was clipped by 9 bases and J by 4 bases; unmatched bases: 3. This CDR3 has 13 residues. CDR1 and CDR2 (germline): MNHNS, SASEGT. Written as DNA, the CDR3 is TGTGCCAGTGGACTAGCGGGAGATTACGAGCAGTACTTC. Translation gives CASGLAGDYEQYF.